Each of the 21 T cell receptor beta chains below was sequenced from the same sample in a study of OX40 agonist ivuxolimab in advanced cancers. Method: immunoSEQ multiplex PCR; TCRdb's copy keeps in-frame clones and lacks some. The top ten clones hold 0.55% to 0.7% of a sample with roughly 86,000 clones, roughly 90% of them seen once. Sequencing used CD4+ or CD8+ T cells sorted from blood, obtained in a trial of the OX40 agonist ivuxolimab. These receptors were taken from an adult with an advanced solid tumor such as melanoma, head and neck, liver or kidney cancer.

This clone has a single count. The J gene is TRBJ2-3, the V gene TRBV7-2, with D unclear. Germline V lookup: CDR1 SGHTA, CDR2 FQGNSA. The V and J ends lost 1 base and 8 bases respectively, with 13 bases between them. The CDR3 contains 14 residues. CDR3 loop: CASSLVVPATTQYF. Written as DNA, the CDR3 is TGTGCCAGCAGCTTAGTTGTACCGGCTACTACGCAGTATTTT.

The genes are TRBV9 and TRBJ1-5; D is unresolved. V lost 0 bases and J 5 bases, leaving 6 bases between the germline ends. The CDR3 length is 13 residues. Germline V gene sequence: CDR1 SGDLS, CDR2 YYNGEE. As DNA, the CDR3 is TGTGCCAGCAGCGTAGACAGTGATCAGCCCCAGCATTTT. It codes for CASSVDSDQPQHF. Full variable domain (rest looked up from reference TRBV9 and TRBJ1-5): DSGVTQTPKHLITATGQRVTLRCSPRSGDLSVYWYQQSLDQGLQFLIQYYNGEERAKGNILERFSAQQFPDLHSELNLSSLELGDSALYFCASSVDSDQPQHFGDGTRLSIL.

The chain combines TRBV6-5 with TRBJ2-7, with D perhaps being TRBD1 or TRBD2 (5 bases each). This CDR3 is 14 amino acids long. The V end lost 6 bases, the J end lost 0 bases, and 12 bases lay between the germline ends. Per germline, CDR1 MNHEY and CDR2 SVGAGI. The CDR3 spells CASSYPGRSYEQYF. In DNA, the CDR3 is TGTGCCAGCAGCTATCCGGGGCGCTCCTACGAGCAGTACTTC.

The J gene is TRBJ1-3, the V gene TRBV30; a weak D match, TRBD1 (5 bases). V was cut by 7 bases and J by 3 bases, with 13 bases left in between. There are 13 residues in the CDR3. Germline CDR1 is GTSNPN and CDR2 is SVGIG (reference sequence). The CDR3 here is CASIWGNGNTIYF. DNA for the CDR3: TGTGCCTCGATCTGGGGGAATGGAAACACCATATATTTT.

To note about this clone: At one end, the junction sequence differs from germline, possibly due to a read error. This chain joins TRBV2 and TRBJ2-1, with a tentative D call TRBD1 (6 bases). The CDR3 contains 10 residues. CDR1 is SNHLY, CDR2 FYNNEI, per germline. CDR3 residues: CASNYDRCVF. The CDR3 nucleotides are TGTGCCAGCAACTACGACAGGTGCGTCTTC.

The chain employs TRBV7-3 and TRBJ2-5; D is uncertain. Deletions cut 1 base from V and 4 bases from J, with 7 bases between. This CDR3 is built from 13 residues. Germline values: CDR1 SGHTA, CDR2 FQGTGA. The CDR3 region is CASSLNPAETQYF. The DNA for the CDR3 is TGTGCCAGCAGCTTAAACCCCGCAGAGACCCAGTACTTC.

Only one count was recorded for this clone. The rearrangement joins TRBV5-4 to TRBJ2-7, with 8 nucleotides matching TRBD2. Germline CDR1 is SGHNT and CDR2 is YYREEE (reference sequence). Unmatched junction bases numbered 15, after V lost 4 bases and J lost 6 bases. The CDR3 totals 16 residues. The CDR3 loop reads CASSAAGGTRLGEQYF. In nucleotides, the CDR3 is TGTGCCAGCAGCGCAGCAGGCGGGACTAGACTTGGCGAGCAGTACTTC.

V is TRBV5-1 and J is TRBJ1-2; 9 bases are shared with TRBD1. The CDR3 covers 16 residues. J was trimmed by 0 bases and V by 3 bases; bases with no gene match: 6. The germline gives CDR1 SGHRS, CDR2 YFSETQ. DNA of the CDR3: TGCGCCAGCAGCTCGGACAGGGGCGAAACTAACTATGGCTACACCTTC. This sequence encodes CASSSDRGETNYGYTF.

This clone was recorded only once. This chain joins TRBV27 and TRBJ2-6; 7 bases are a match to TRBD2. V shed 5 bases and J 10 bases; nucleotides not matched to a gene: 11. Germline-derived CDR1 and CDR2 are MNHEY and SMNVEV (reference sequence). This CDR3 comprises 15 residues. The CDR3 region has the DNA TGTGCCAGCAGTCCCCGCCTCGTCGGGGGGAACGTCCTGACTTTC. Amino acid sequence: CASSPRLVGGNVLTF.

The chain recombines TRBV11-3 with TRBJ2-5; 13 bases are shared with TRBD2. The V and J ends lost 5 bases and 5 bases, in that order; junction bases with no gene match: 8. The CDR3 covers 16 residues. CDR1 SGHNT and CDR2 YENEEA come from the germline V gene. The CDR3 nucleotides are TGTGCCAGCAGCGTCGCTGGGACTAGCGGGATTGAGACCCAGTACTTC. Translation: CASSVAGTSGIETQYF.

This rearrangement joins TRBV10-3 to TRBJ1-1; no clear D gene. The CDR3 spans 13 residues. Germline V lookup: CDR1 ENHRY, CDR2 SYGVKD. V shed 4 bases and J shed 1 base, with 7 bases lying between them. The CDR3 sequence: CAISVAGNTEAFF. The DNA for the CDR3 is TGTGCCATCAGTGTGGCCGGGAACACTGAAGCTTTCTTT.

The rearrangement links TRBV10-3 to TRBJ2-2; D gene uncertain. V gave up 5 bases and J gave up 4 bases, with 8 bases separating them. Germline-derived CDR1 and CDR2 are ENHRY and SYGVKD. This CDR3 contains 13 residues. The DNA for the CDR3 is TGTGCCATCAGTCATGGGGTCACCGGGGAGCTGTTTTTT. The encoded protein is CAISHGVTGELFF.

This rearrangement joins TRBV6-6 to TRBJ1-1; a weak D match, TRBD1 (5 bases). CDR3 length equals 15 residues. The V and J ends lost 6 bases and 1 base respectively, with 15 bases between them. Germline loops: CDR1 MNHNY, CDR2 SVGAGI (reference sequence). The CDR3 sequence is CASRRTKRGNTEAFF. The CDR3 DNA follows: TGTGCCAGCAGGAGAACCAAAAGGGGGAACACTGAAGCTTTCTTT.

This clone was detected only a few times. The chain has TRBV4-3 and TRBJ2-5; D gene uncertain. This CDR3 is 15 amino acids long. Germline assignment: CDR1 LGHNA and CDR2 YSLEER. V lost 0 bases, J lost 5 bases, and 13 bases lay in between. The chain's CDR3 is CASSQDHRPQETQYF. The DNA of the CDR3 is TGCGCCAGCAGCCAAGATCATCGGCCGCAGGAGACCCAGTACTTC.

The chain combines TRBV5-8 with TRBJ2-7, with 12 bases matching TRBD1. The CDR3 is made up of 15 amino acids. The trim removed 7 bases at V and 5 bases at J, leaving 10 bases unmatched. The germline gives CDR1 SGHTS, CDR2 YDEGEE. The CDR3 region is CASRPTGTGGNEQYF. The CDR3 DNA sequence: TGTGCCAGCCGCCCAACCGGGACAGGGGGCAACGAGCAGTACTTC. The entire variable domain, with the rest obtained from reference TRBV5-8 and TRBJ2-7, is as follows: EAGVTQSPTHLIKTRGQQATLRCSPISGHTSVYWYQQALGLGLQFLLWYDEGEERNRGNFPPRFSGRQFPNYSSELNVNALELEDSALYLCASRPTGTGGNEQYFGPGTRLTVT.

The CDR3 sequence: CASSHGLAGVMGGYEQYF. CDR3 DNA: TGCGCCAGCAGCCACGGACTAGCGGGAGTTATGGGTGGGTACGAGCAGTACTTC. This rearrangement joins TRBV5-1 to TRBJ2-7, with 13 bases that match TRBD2. This CDR3 is built from 18 residues. Per the germline V gene, CDR1 is SGHRS and CDR2 is YFSETQ. V dropped 4 bases and J dropped 4; count of bases not matched to a gene: 14.

This clone was seen a few times. CDR3 residues: CASKTGTYGYTF. Written as DNA, the CDR3 is TGTGCCAGCAAAACCGGGACCTATGGCTACACCTTC. The rearrangement uses TRBV28 and TRBJ1-2, with D possibly being TRBD1 (5 bases). The CDR3 extends over 12 amino acids. V was cut by 7 bases and J by 4 bases, with 10 bases left in between. The V gene's germline CDR1 is MDHEN and CDR2 SYDVKM.

CDR3 nucleotide sequence: TGTGCCATACCCCCGGGACTAGGATACGAGCAGTACTTC. Its translation: CAIPPGLGYEQYF. This chain uses TRBV9 with TRBJ2-7; 8 nucleotides align to TRBD2. The germline CDR1 and CDR2 sequences are SGDLS and YYNGEE. This CDR3 spans 13 amino acids. The trim removed 9 bases at V and 4 bases at J, leaving 9 bases unmatched. Full variable domain (missing parts from reference TRBV9 and TRBJ2-7): DSGVTQTPKHLITATGQRVTLRCSPRSGDLSVYWYQQSLDQGLQFLIQYYNGEERAKGNILERFSAQQFPDLHSELNLSSLELGDSALYFCAIPPGLGYEQYFGPGTRLTVT.

DNA for the CDR3: TGCAGTGCTGCCTCTGGAAACACCATATATTTT. Protein: CSAASGNTIYF. The V call is TRBV20-1, the J call TRBJ1-3; no firm D call. The germline V gene has CDR1 DFQATT and CDR2 SNEGSKA (reference sequence). This CDR3 contains 11 residues. V was clipped by 5 bases and J by 0 bases, with 2 bases between them.

This clone was detected only once. The rearrangement joins TRBV7-2 to TRBJ2-7, with D possibly being TRBD1 (6 bases). The germline V gene has CDR1 SGHTA and CDR2 FQGNSA. CDR3 size: 14 residues. Trimming pared 2 bases from V and 1 base from J, leaving 9 bases between. The CDR3 protein is CASSLKTGSYEQYF. For the CDR3, the DNA is TGTGCCAGCAGCTTAAAGACAGGATCCTACGAGCAGTACTTC.

J is TRBJ1-4 and V is TRBV5-1; D gene unclear. V was trimmed by 8 bases and J by 7 bases, leaving 18 bases between them. The CDR3 runs 14 residues. From germline, CDR1 is SGHRS and CDR2 YFSETQ. CDR3 sequence (DNA): TGCGCCAGTTCCGCCGGGTCAGGTGGTGAAAAACTGTTTTTT. Encoded protein: CASSAGSGGEKLFF.